A selection of T cell receptor beta chains follows, all from one sample in a study of long-term antiretroviral therapy in people with HIV. Some clones are missing from TCRdb's copy, which holds only in-frame ones; the method was immunoSEQ multiplex PCR. The table has about 24,000 clones, 80% to 90% seen once. The material was unsorted PBMCs, obtained 1.8 years before starting antiretroviral therapy. These receptor sequences come from a man aged 50 to 59 with HIV. CDR3s leave out the opening cysteine and the closing phenylalanine or tryptophan.

V	J	CDR3
TRBV5-4	TRBJ2-5	ASSLSGINQETQY
TRBV12-2	TRBJ1-2	ASRLGWGAYT
TRBV7-2	TRBJ2-7	ASSGRWTSGAGEQY
TRBV6-5	TRBJ1-2	ASSYSIRVLGYT
TRBV7-2	TRBJ2-2	ASSLASAPTGELF
TRBV12-5	TRBJ2-3	ASGFRPRDRGLMAQY
TRBV12-5	TRBJ2-7	ASGSYRDRAFLTYEQY
TRBV5-1	TRBJ2-1	ASSLETSYNEQF
TRBV6-5	TRBJ1-4	ASSQGHGNEKLF
TRBV5-4	TRBJ2-1	ASSLQGSYNEQF
TRBV9	TRBJ2-7	ASSGGGTSSYEQY
TRBV7-9	TRBJ2-7	ASSLDGTASYEQY
TRBV14	TRBJ1-4	ASSRQFNEKLF
TRBV6-1	TRBJ1-5	ASSIDRGWNQPQH
TRBV29-1	TRBJ2-3	SVEGLATDTQY
TRBV6-1	TRBJ1-1	ASIPSGTEVTEAF
TRBV7-3	TRBJ1-5	ASSRNRQALKYSNQPQH
TRBV5-1	TRBJ2-5	ASSLATGGWETQY
TRBV6-1	TRBJ2-1	ASSPPGYDEQF
TRBV29-1	TRBJ1-1	SVVRIYTEAF
TRBV9	TRBJ1-5	ASSSHSEEPQH
TRBV7-2	TRBJ2-7	ASSSQYEQY
TRBV10-2	TRBJ1-1	ARGGGPEAF
TRBV10-3	TRBJ2-7	ATFPARAHSYEQY
TRBV25-1	TRBJ2-3	ASSAGGKGTDTQY
TRBV18	TRBJ2-7	ASSPQGGQVEQY
TRBV5-1	TRBJ2-1	ASSLVGPSGMGEQF
TRBV18	TRBJ2-4	ASSQRRSNIQY
TRBV6-5	TRBJ1-1	ASKAGTGLNTEAF
TRBV4-1	TRBJ2-7	ASSQDWGTASYEQY
TRBV7-2	TRBJ2-7	ASSLEVPAGQY
TRBV18	TRBJ1-5	ASSPSGSGQPQH
TRBV10-3	TRBJ2-7	AIRQDSYEQY
TRBV2	TRBJ2-7	ASSYTGTLGEQY
TRBV5-1	TRBJ2-1	ASSLSEREQF
TRBV6-1	TRBJ1-6	ASNSQGRVNSPLH
TRBV30	TRBJ1-5	AWSGSGTYSNQPQH
TRBV5-1	TRBJ2-3	ASSGQTSTDTQY
TRBV5-8	TRBJ2-7	ASSRDRSSYEQY
TRBV11-3	TRBJ1-1	ASSLDVNTEAF
TRBV30	TRBJ1-3	AWSQGARGNTIY
TRBV7-9	TRBJ2-3	ASSLSWGPLGNTQY
TRBV5-1	TRBJ1-4	ASSPHRDPREGKLF
TRBV10-3	TRBJ2-5	AISDREETQY
TRBV9	TRBJ2-7	ASSVGGTSWIYEQY
TRBV18	TRBJ2-4	ASSPTKLAKNIQY
TRBV19	TRBJ2-7	ASGQFYEQY
TRBV2	TRBJ2-3	ASTPSQVFTDTQY
TRBV19	TRBJ2-3	ASSIAVHTDTQY
TRBV5-4	TRBJ1-2	ASSLGQGWDGYT
TRBV18	TRBJ2-3	ASSPQTGAGDTQY
TRBV11-1	TRBJ2-3	ASSSLVRGRVTDTQY
TRBV5-1	TRBJ2-3	ASSLEQNTDTQY
TRBV19	TRBJ2-5	ASSPLMASGSSGETQY
TRBV13	TRBJ2-3	ASSARLDHTDTQY
TRBV5-1	TRBJ2-1	ASSLDWELGEQF
TRBV10-2	TRBJ1-2	ASSPRDIYGYT